This T cell receptor beta chain is from a study of tumor and adjacent non-tumor tissue in lung cancer. TCRbeta libraries were built with three rounds of nested PCR, modified from ARM-PCR. A single record per CDR3 protein comes from TCRdb applying MiXCR to the multiplex PCR reads. The repertoire holds about 100,000 distinct CDR3 sequences, with 60% to 80% as singletons. In its sample, this clonotype was seen a few times. The template was RNA from unsorted bulk tissue. This non-tumor lung sample came from over 3 cm beyond the tumor edge. The receptor comes from a man younger than 45 with non-small cell lung cancer. Sequencing used distant non-tumor lung tissue.

CDR3 bases: TGTGCCAGCTGGACAGCTGTGAACACTGAAGCTTTCTTT. Its translation: CASWTAVNTEAFF. The J gene is TRBJ1-1, the V gene TRBV11-1; perhaps TRBD1 as D (6 bases). The germline V gene encodes CDR1 SGHAT and CDR2 FQDESV (reference sequence). This CDR3 has 13 amino acids. V gave up 8 bases and J gave up 0 bases, with 10 bases separating them.